This T cell receptor (beta chain) was sequenced during a study of T cells in Graves' hyperthyroidism and ophthalmopathy. The study's findings and limits: Ophthalmopathy, as predicted by the model, came a median around 6.7 months after the prediction. Expanded thyroid clonotypes (above 0.001) were mostly also found in blood.

A note on this clonotype: Its specificity is not known.

TCR beta CDR3 sequences were amplified from RNA transcripts. First-round RT-PCR of the TCR CDR3 relied on the HTBI primer set. TCRdb ran MiXCR on the multiplex PCR reads and lists one entry per CDR3 protein. The sample lists fewer than 600,000 distinct CDR3 sequences; 14% were seen once. V trimming: 5 bases; J trimming: 0 bases; junction bases outside the gene matches: 5. Germline V CDR1 and CDR2: SEHNR, FQNEAQ (reference sequence). This CDR3 is built from 16 residues. Exclusion criteria comprised uncontrolled infection, other autoimmune disease, pregnancy or lactation. Diagnoses used clinical symptoms, serum thyroxine and TRAb, thyroid ultrasound and orbital computed tomography.

Sequencing was carried out using blood. This sequence joins TRBV7-9 and TRBJ2-1; 9 bases align to TRBD1. The origin of this receptor is a woman aged 35 to 49 with Graves' hyperthyroidism. The CDR3 protein is CASSPRTGDSYNEQFF. Written as DNA, the CDR3 is TGTGCCAGCAGCCCACGGACAGGGGACTCCTACAATGAGCAGTTCTTC.